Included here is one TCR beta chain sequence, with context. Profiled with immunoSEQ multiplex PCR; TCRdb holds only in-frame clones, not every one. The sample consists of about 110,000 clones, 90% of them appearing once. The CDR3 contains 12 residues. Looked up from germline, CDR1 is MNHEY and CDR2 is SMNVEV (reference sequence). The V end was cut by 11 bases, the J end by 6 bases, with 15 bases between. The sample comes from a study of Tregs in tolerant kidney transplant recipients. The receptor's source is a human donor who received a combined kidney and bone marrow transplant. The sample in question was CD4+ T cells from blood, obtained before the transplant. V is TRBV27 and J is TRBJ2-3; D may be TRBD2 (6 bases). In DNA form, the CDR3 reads TGTGCCTCACGAGGAGGGAGGGATACGCAGTATTTT. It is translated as CASRGGRDTQYF.